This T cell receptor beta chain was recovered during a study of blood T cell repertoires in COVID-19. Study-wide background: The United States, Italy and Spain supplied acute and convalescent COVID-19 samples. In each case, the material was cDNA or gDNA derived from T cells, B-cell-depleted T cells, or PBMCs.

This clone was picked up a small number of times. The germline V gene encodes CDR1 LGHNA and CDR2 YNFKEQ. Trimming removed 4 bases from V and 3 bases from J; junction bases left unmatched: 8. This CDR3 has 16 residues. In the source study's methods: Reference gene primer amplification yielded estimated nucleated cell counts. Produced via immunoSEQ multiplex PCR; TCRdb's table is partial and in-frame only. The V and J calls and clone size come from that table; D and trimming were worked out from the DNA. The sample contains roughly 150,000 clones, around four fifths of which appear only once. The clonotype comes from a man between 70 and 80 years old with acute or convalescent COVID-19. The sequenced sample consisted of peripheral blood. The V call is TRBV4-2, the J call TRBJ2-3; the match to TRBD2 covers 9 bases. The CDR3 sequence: CASSRSSGGATDTQYF. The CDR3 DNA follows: TGTGCCAGCAGCCGCAGTAGCGGGGGCGCAACAGATACGCAGTATTTT.